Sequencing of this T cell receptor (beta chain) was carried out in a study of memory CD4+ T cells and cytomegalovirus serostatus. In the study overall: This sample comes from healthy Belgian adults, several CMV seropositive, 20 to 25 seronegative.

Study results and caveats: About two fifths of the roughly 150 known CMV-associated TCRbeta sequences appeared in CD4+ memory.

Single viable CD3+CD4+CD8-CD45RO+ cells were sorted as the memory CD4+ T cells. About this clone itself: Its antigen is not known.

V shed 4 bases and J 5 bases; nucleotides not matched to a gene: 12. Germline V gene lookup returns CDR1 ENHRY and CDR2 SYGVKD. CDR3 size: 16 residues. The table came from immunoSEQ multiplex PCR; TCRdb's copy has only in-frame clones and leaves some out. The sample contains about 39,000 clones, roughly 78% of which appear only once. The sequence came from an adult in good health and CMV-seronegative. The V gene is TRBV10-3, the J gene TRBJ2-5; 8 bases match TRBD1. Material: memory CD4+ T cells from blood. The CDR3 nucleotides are TGTGCCATCAGTGGAAACCCCAGGGGGCTAGGGGAGACCCAGTACTTC. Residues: CAISGNPRGLGETQYF.